This T cell receptor (beta chain) was found in a study of T cells in Graves' hyperthyroidism and ophthalmopathy (dated by TCRdb to about 2019). Context from the whole study: Peripheral blood was sampled at the time of initial diagnosis, prior to any treatment. TCR Vbeta CDR3 sequencing of 120 to 150 peripheral blood samples (over 40 ophthalmopathy, under 80 hyperthyroidism and around 17 progressor patients) is reported in the paper. The 100 discovery patients were randomly split 7:3 into training and test sets. An independent validation cohort of under 20 hyperthyroidism patients and approximately 16 patients who later progressed to ophthalmopathy tested prospective prediction of ophthalmopathy. The study also compared thyroid tissue and blood T-cell repertoires from five or six Graves' hyperthyroidism patients. Once sampling was done, hyperthyroidism patients were given methimazole at a starting dose of 30 mg daily, whereas ophthalmopathy patients were given high-dose intravenous methylprednisolone. A discovery cohort of around 98 patients, approximately 45 with Graves' ophthalmopathy and about 60 with stable Graves' hyperthyroidism, was used to find distinguishing TCR V-J signatures.

Stable Graves' hyperthyroidism was defined as the absence of progression to ophthalmopathy over 18 months of follow-up. Hyperthyroidism patients were newly diagnosed, had a disease duration of under 2 months, and were aged 18 to 65 years. Patients with uncontrolled infections, other autoimmune diseases, pregnancy or lactation were excluded. Diagnoses were based on clinical symptoms, serum thyroxine and TRAb, thyroid ultrasound and orbital computed tomography. Ficoll-Paque density gradient centrifugation was used to isolate PBMCs from about 10 ml of fresh peripheral blood. Total RNA was extracted using Trizol reagent, and RNA quality was assessed on an Agilent 2100 Bioanalyzer. V is cut back by 0 bases and J by 4 bases, with 5 bases in the junction unmatched. The germline V gene specifies SGHRS as CDR1 and YFSETQ as CDR2. The CDR3 starts with the cysteine, ends with the phenylalanine, and has 15 residues. Of the read, only the CDR3 DNA is kept; its 45 bases are in frame from base 1.

Results the study describes overall, beyond this receptor: In validation, progression to ophthalmopathy was predicted by the model with more than 65% sensitivity and around 76% specificity, a median of about 6.8 months before onset. Sample size was not statistically predetermined, and blinding of investigators to group allocation was not performed. A 13 V-J signature model separated ophthalmopathy from stable hyperthyroidism, with over 85% sensitivity and just under 84% specificity in cross-validation and 80%/75% in testing. Most expanded thyroid clonotypes (frequency above 0.001) were also detected in blood, a finding suggesting that blood repertoires may reflect thyroid immune responses.

The TCR beta CDR3 regions were amplified from RNA transcripts. The TCR CDR3 was subjected to a first round of RT-PCR using the HTBI primer set and the Qiagen OneStep RT-PCR kit. Libraries were constructed in a second round of multiplex PCR, after which size selection and purification were carried out. Sequencing of the libraries was done on an Illumina HiSeq2000 using paired-end 100 bp reads. As for the authors' bioinformatics: SOAPnuke was used to process the raw data, removing reads that contained adapters or uncalled bases, had a mean Phred below 15, or lacked an exact match to the constant primer or identifier. High-quality paired reads were merged using COPE v1.2.5, and each unique nucleotide sequence was defined as a clonotype. MiTCR v1.1 was used to align clonotypes to the IMGT TRBV, TRBD and TRBJ reference segments. Only V-J combinations with frequency above 0.0001, covering roughly 99% of repertoires, were analysed. The TCS score was defined as the ratio of F50 (clonal expansion) to E x V (chaos), calculated using BLOSUM62-based TCRdist between CDR3 peptides within each V-J. Welch's t-statistics and random forest reduced fewer than 550 V-J features to 13, which were used in a naive Bayes classifier (R e1071). TCRdb reworked the public reads: Q25 trimming with fastp, MiXCR clone assembly, productive beta chains retained. Identical CDR3 protein sequences are pooled into one entry, listed with their most common genes and DNA. These V and J calls rely on TCRdb rather than the paper's analysis. This sample has under 550,000 distinct CDR3 sequences in its table, and approximately 13% of those were observed once. The ten most abundant clones make up 5.3% of the sample.

Concerning this clonotype: The specificity of this receptor is unknown. No base quality information exists; no much larger clone differs at one position.

In this chain, TRBV5-1 is recombined with TRBJ2-3; 7 nucleotides in the junction match TRBD1. Sequences were obtained from blood. This receptor was taken from a woman between 18 and 29 years old with Graves' hyperthyroidism. CDR3 reads: CASSLARDSPDTQYF. The sequenced DNA: TGCGCCAGCAGCTTGGCCCGGGACAGTCCAGATACGCAGTATTTT.